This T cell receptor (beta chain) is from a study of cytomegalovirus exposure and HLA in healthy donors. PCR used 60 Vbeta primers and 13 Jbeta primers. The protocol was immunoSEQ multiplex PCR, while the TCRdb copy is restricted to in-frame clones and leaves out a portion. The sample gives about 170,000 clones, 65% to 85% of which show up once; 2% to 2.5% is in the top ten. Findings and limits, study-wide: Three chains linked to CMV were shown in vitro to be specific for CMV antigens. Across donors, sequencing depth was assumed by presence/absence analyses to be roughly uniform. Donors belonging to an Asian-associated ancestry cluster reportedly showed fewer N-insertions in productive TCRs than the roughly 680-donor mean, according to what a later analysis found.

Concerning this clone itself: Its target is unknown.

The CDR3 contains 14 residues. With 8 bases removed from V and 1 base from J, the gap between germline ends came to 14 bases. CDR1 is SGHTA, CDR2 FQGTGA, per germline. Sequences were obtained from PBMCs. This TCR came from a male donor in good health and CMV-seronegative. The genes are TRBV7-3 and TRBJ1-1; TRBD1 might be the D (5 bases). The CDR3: CASSMDNRNTEAFF. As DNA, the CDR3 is TGTGCCAGCTCAATGGACAACCGGAACACTGAAGCTTTCTTT.